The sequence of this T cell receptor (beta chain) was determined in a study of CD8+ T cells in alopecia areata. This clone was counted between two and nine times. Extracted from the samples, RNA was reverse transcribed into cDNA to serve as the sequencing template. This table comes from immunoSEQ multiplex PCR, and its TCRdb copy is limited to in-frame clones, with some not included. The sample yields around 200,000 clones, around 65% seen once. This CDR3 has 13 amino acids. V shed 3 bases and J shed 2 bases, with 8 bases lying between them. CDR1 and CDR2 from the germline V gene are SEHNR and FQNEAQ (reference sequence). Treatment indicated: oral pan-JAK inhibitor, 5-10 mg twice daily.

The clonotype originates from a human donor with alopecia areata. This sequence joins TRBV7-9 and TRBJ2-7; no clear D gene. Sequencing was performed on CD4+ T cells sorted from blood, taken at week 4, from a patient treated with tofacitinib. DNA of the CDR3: TGTGCCAGCAGCTTGCAGTCTCCCTACGAGCAGTACTTC. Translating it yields CASSLQSPYEQYF.